The 10 T cell receptor beta chains presented below share a single source sample, sequenced in a study of T cells in Graves' hyperthyroidism and ophthalmopathy. The investigators amplified TCR beta CDR3 regions from RNA transcripts. HTBI primers were the set used in a first-round RT-PCR of the TCR CDR3. TCRdb reprocessed the multiplex PCR reads with MiXCR, giving one entry per CDR3 protein. The table records a few hundred thousand distinct CDR3 sequences, around 14% of them present only once. Sequenced material: blood. The origin of the receptors is a woman in her 30s with Graves' hyperthyroidism that later progressed to Graves' ophthalmopathy.

The table lists this clonotype with a few counts. This chain uses TRBV29-1 with TRBJ2-7; D not certain. Germline V gives CDR1 SQVTM, CDR2 ANQGSEA. The CDR3 totals 13 residues. V was pared by 3 bases and J by 0 bases, with 9 bases between. Here the CDR3 DNA reads TGCAGCGTTGAGTCCAGGAGCTCCTACGAGCAGTACTTC. Amino acids: CSVESRSSYEQYF.

This chain connects TRBV5-8 to TRBJ1-4, with 9 bases lining up with TRBD1. The CDR3 length is 15 residues. CDR1 and CDR2 (germline): SGHTS, YDEGEE. V lost 4 bases, J lost 8 bases, and 9 bases stayed unmatched. CDR3 DNA: TGTGCCAGCAGCCGGTCCGGGACAGGGACGGAAAAACTGTTTTTT. Its translation is CASSRSGTGTEKLFF.

The chain's CDR3 is CASSQERSYGYTF. The CDR3 coding sequence is TGTGCCAGCAGCCAAGAACGGTCCTATGGCTACACCTTC. This chain joins TRBV3-1 and TRBJ1-2; no reliable D call. The CDR3 runs to 13 residues. Germline-derived CDR1 and CDR2 are LGHDT and YNNKEL (reference sequence). V gave up 0 bases and J gave up 4 bases, with 6 bases separating them.

This CDR3 reads CASRLPGDIQYF. CDR3 coding DNA: TGTGCCAGCAGACTCCCAGGGGACATTCAGTACTTC. The rearrangement joins TRBV28 to TRBJ2-4; possible D gene TRBD1, 6 bases. The CDR3 runs 12 residues. The V gene's germline CDR1 is MDHEN and CDR2 SYDVKM. V was shortened by 6 bases and J by 8 bases, with 11 bases between the two germline ends.

This chain links TRBV11-2 with TRBJ2-1; 7 bases align to TRBD1. The CDR3 sequence is 15 residues long. V shed 4 bases, J shed 7 bases, and the junction held 10 bases outside the gene matches. Germline V CDR1 and CDR2: SGHAT, FQNNGV. In nucleotides, the CDR3 is TGTGCCAGCAGCTCACAAGACAGGGTAAAGAATGAGCAGTTCTTC. It specifies CASSSQDRVKNEQFF.

This clonotype has at least ten counts. V gene TRBV2 combines with J gene TRBJ2-6; D gene unclear. The V and J ends lost 6 bases and 4 bases respectively, with 10 bases between them. CDR3 size: 14 residues. Germline CDR1 reads SNHLY; CDR2 reads FYNNEI. The CDR3, as DNA: TGTGCCAGCAGCCCTTATTCCGGGGCCAACGTCCTGACTTTC. It is translated as CASSPYSGANVLTF.

This clonotype has at least ten counts. One end of the junction does not line up with germline, which may come from a read error. This chain connects TRBV5-1 to TRBJ2-2; perhaps TRBD1 as D (6 bases). The CDR3 is made up of 16 amino acids. Germline V CDR1 and CDR2: SGHRS, YFSETQ. CDR3 region: CASSLEQGLNTGELLF. The CDR3 bases are TGCGCCAGCAGCTTGGAACAGGGCTTGAACACCGGGGAGCTGCTTTTT.

The chain couples TRBV7-2 to TRBJ2-6; D might be TRBD1 or TRBD2, each matching 5 bases. The CDR3 has 19 amino acids. The germline gives CDR1 SGHTA, CDR2 FQGNSA. Trimming pared 1 base from V and 0 bases from J, leaving 16 bases between. CDR3 coding DNA: TGTGCCAGCAGCTTAGTGAGGGGAGCAGTTTTCTCTGGGGCCAACGTCCTGACTTTC. Translating gives CASSLVRGAVFSGANVLTF. The full variable domain, rest sourced from reference TRBV7-2 and TRBJ2-6, is GAGVSQSPSNKVTEKGKDVELRCDPISGHTALYWYRQSLGQGLEFLIYFQGNSAPDKSGLPSDRFSAERTGGSVSTLTIQRTQQEDSAVYLCASSLVRGAVFSGANVLTFGAGSRLTVL.

This clonotype appeared many times. CDR3 sequence reads: CASTGTGLNTEAFF. The CDR3 DNA reads TGTGCCAGCACCGGCACAGGCTTGAACACTGAAGCTTTCTTT. The J gene is TRBJ1-1, the V gene TRBV12-3 or TRBV12-4; D is perhaps TRBD1 (5 bases). V dropped 7 bases and J dropped 0 bases, with 12 bases sitting between them. The CDR3 has 14 amino acids.

This clonotype has at least ten counts. V gene TRBV24-1 combines with J gene TRBJ2-1, with 14 nucleotides matching TRBD2. The trim removed 7 bases at V and 5 bases at J, leaving 6 bases unmatched. Germline V lookup: CDR1 KGHDR, CDR2 SFDVKD. CDR3 size: 16 residues. This CDR3 is CATRIGTSGRNNEQFF. The CDR3 region has the DNA TGTGCCACCAGGATCGGGACTAGCGGGAGAAACAATGAGCAGTTCTTC.